This T cell receptor beta chain was recovered during a study of blood T cell repertoires in COVID-19. Whole-study context: Whether acute or convalescent, the COVID-19 samples came from the United States, Italy and Spain. T cells, B-cell-depleted T cells, or PBMCs supplied cDNA or gDNA.

Some clones are missing from TCRdb's copy, which holds only in-frame ones; the method was immunoSEQ multiplex PCR. The data hold 100,000 or so clones, with roughly 80% observed a single time. This clone was counted only a few times. V shed 3 bases, J shed 4 bases, and the junction held 11 bases outside the gene matches. The CDR3 is made up of 17 amino acids. Germline V CDR1 and CDR2: MNHEY, SMNVEV (reference sequence). The V call is TRBV27, the J call TRBJ2-1; 8 bases are shared with TRBD2. The sequencing sample was made of peripheral blood. The receptor was isolated from an elderly woman with acute or convalescent COVID-19. The DNA for the CDR3 is TGTGCCAGCAGTTTCGGAGCGGGAGACTTTGTGTACAATGAGCAGTTCTTC. Encoded protein: CASSFGAGDFVYNEQFF.